The 19 T cell receptor beta chains below were found in one sample sequenced in a study of shared T cell receptors in the human thymus. TCRdb's table, derived via immunoSEQ multiplex PCR, lists solely in-frame clones and lacks some. The sample has some 700,000 clones, approximately 83% seen once. The sample was also linked to a second study, of human thymus T cells.

The sequenced sample consisted of thymocytes. These receptors originate from a girl under three years old with a congenital heart defect.

Only one count was recorded for this clone. The chain combines TRBV15 with TRBJ2-2, with 8 positions matching TRBD1. Trimming removed 4 bases from V and 6 bases from J; junction bases left unmatched: 10. This CDR3 contains 16 residues. Germline CDR1 reads LNHNV; CDR2 reads YYDKDF (reference sequence). The CDR3 loop reads CATSTMQGARSGELFF. CDR3 nucleotide sequence: TGTGCCACCAGCACAATGCAGGGGGCGAGATCCGGGGAGCTGTTTTTT.

V and J are TRBV19 and TRBJ1-1; TRBD1 matches 7 bases. This CDR3 comprises 14 residues. Germline assignment: CDR1 LNHDA and CDR2 SQIVND (reference sequence). Trimming at V came to 5 bases and at J to 2 bases, leaving 5 bases not matched to a gene. The CDR3 sequence is CASSHPGGNTEAFF. Written as DNA, the CDR3 is TGTGCCAGTAGTCATCCAGGGGGAAACACTGAAGCTTTCTTT.

In regard to this clone: A read error may account for a junction end that differs from germline. Other DNA sequences within the sample encode an identical CDR3. The chain is built from TRBV12-5 and TRBJ1-6, with a weak D call TRBD1 (6 bases). Germline V gives CDR1 LGHNT, CDR2 FRNRAP. The CDR3 contains 19 residues. In DNA, the CDR3 is TGTGCTAGTGGTTTGGCGGTACGGGAGGGGGGCTCCTATAATTCCCCCCTCCACTTT. This gives the protein CASGLAVREGGSYNSPLHF.

This rearrangement joins TRBV5-1 to TRBJ1-2; possible D gene TRBD1, 5 bases. Per germline, CDR1 SGHRS and CDR2 YFSETQ. The CDR3 has 14 residues. Trimming shortened V by 0 bases and J by 6 bases, and 12 bases separated the two germline ends. DNA for the CDR3: TGCGCCAGCAGCTTGGAGGGCTGGGGCCATGGCTACACCTTC. This translates into CASSLEGWGHGYTF.

The CDR3 DNA follows: TGCAGCGTTGAAGATTGCCGGTGGCAGGGCCCTTTGAATGAGCAGTTCTTC. This gives the protein CSVEDCRWQGPLNEQFF. The chain uses TRBV29-1 and TRBJ2-1; the D gene is possibly TRBD1 (5 bases). The CDR3 totals 17 residues. V lost 0 bases and J lost 7, with 22 bases in between. The germline CDR1 and CDR2 sequences are SQVTM and ANQGSEA.

The table lists this clone with a count of one. The CDR3 sequence is CASSSDSEPQYF. In nucleotides, the CDR3 is TGTGCCAGCAGCTCCGACAGCGAACCGCAGTATTTT. This chain connects TRBV7-8 to TRBJ2-3; possibly TRBD1 for D (5 bases). CDR1 is SGHVS, CDR2 FQNEAQ, per germline. The CDR3 length is 12 residues. The germline V and J ends were trimmed by 4 bases and 10 bases, with 12 bases remaining between them.

The V call is TRBV6-6, the J call TRBJ1-5; D gene ambiguous. This CDR3 spans 14 amino acids. The germline V and J ends were trimmed by 6 bases and 2 bases, with 11 bases remaining between them. Per the germline V gene, CDR1 is MNHNY and CDR2 is SVGAGI (reference sequence). Here the CDR3 DNA reads TGTGCCAGCAGCGGGTTGTGGGGCAATCAGCCCCAGCATTTT. Translation: CASSGLWGNQPQHF.

This CDR3 reads CASSPDRGENLEAFF. The CDR3 DNA is TGCGCCAGCAGCCCCGACAGGGGGGAGAACCTTGAAGCTTTCTTT. The chain has TRBV5-1 and TRBJ1-1; 9 bases align to TRBD1. CDR1 is SGHRS and CDR2 is YFSETQ in the germline V gene. With 4 bases clipped from V and 7 bases from J, the junction kept 11 bases outside the gene matches. This CDR3 comprises 15 residues. Based on the CDR3 plus reference TRBV5-1 and TRBJ1-1, the full variable domain is KAGVTQTPRYLIKTRGQQVTLSCSPISGHRSVSWYQQTPGQGLQFLFEYFSETQRNKGNFPGRFSGRQFSNSRSEMNVSTLELGDSALYLCASSPDRGENLEAFFGQGTRLTVV.

Comment on this clone: At one of its ends the junction is not consistent with the germline gene, which may arise from a read error. The rearrangement uses TRBV13 and TRBJ2-1; weak D call: TRBD2 (5 bases). Germline CDR1 PRHDT, CDR2 FYEKMQ (reference sequence). CDR3 length equals 11 residues. CDR3 residues: CASSLGSQEVF. The CDR3, as DNA: TGTGCCAGCAGCTTGGGGAGTCAGGAGGTCTTC.

The chain has TRBV5-1 and TRBJ1-3; maybe TRBD1 (6 bases). V was cut by 4 bases and J by 0 bases, with 17 bases left in between. Germline CDR1 reads SGHRS; CDR2 reads YFSETQ. The CDR3 is 17 amino acids. CDR3 nucleotide sequence: TGCGCCAGCAGCCGTCGACAGGCAAAACGCTCTGGAAACACCATATATTTT. This translates into CASSRRQAKRSGNTIYF. Supplemented by reference TRBV5-1 and TRBJ1-3, the full variable domain reads KAGVTQTPRYLIKTRGQQVTLSCSPISGHRSVSWYQQTPGQGLQFLFEYFSETQRNKGNFPGRFSGRQFSNSRSEMNVSTLELGDSALYLCASSRRQAKRSGNTIYFGEGSWLTVV.

This clone was seen more than once but under ten times. This rearrangement joins TRBV19 to TRBJ2-7; maybe TRBD2 (6 bases). V lost 3 bases and J 7 bases, leaving 16 bases between the germline ends. Per the germline V gene, CDR1 is LNHDA and CDR2 is SQIVND (reference sequence). CDR3 length: 14 residues. CDR3 sequence: CASSIRSGTWEQYF. In nucleotides, the CDR3 is TGTGCCAGTAGTATTCGGTCGGGGACTTGGGAGCAGTACTTC.

Worth noting for this clone: Mismatch with germline at one junction end may stem from a read error. The CDR3, as DNA: TGTGCCAGCAGCGAAGGCCACGAGCGGTTCTTC. It translates to CASSEGHERFF. The J gene is TRBJ2-1, the V gene TRBV7-9; D remains unclear. The germline V gene has CDR1 SEHNR and CDR2 FQNEAQ (reference sequence). The CDR3 spans 11 residues.

The rearrangement uses TRBV19 and TRBJ2-7; 8 nucleotides line up with TRBD2. Germline V CDR1 and CDR2: LNHDA, SQIVND (reference sequence). The CDR3 totals 14 residues. Trimming at V came to 5 bases and at J to 4 bases, leaving 7 bases not matched to a gene. The CDR3 nucleotides are TGTGCCAGTAGTCCCCCGGGACTAGGTTACGAGCAGTACTTC. Protein sequence: CASSPPGLGYEQYF. Drawing the rest from reference TRBV19 and TRBJ2-7, the complete variable domain is DGGITQSPKYLFRKEGQNVTLSCEQNLNHDAMYWYRQDPGQGLRLIYYSQIVNDFQKGDIAEGYSVSREKKESFPLTVTSAQKNPTAFYLCASSPPGLGYEQYFGPGTRLTVT.

This chain joins TRBV6-1 and TRBJ1-5; no definite D call. The CDR3 extends over 11 amino acids. V gave up 6 bases and J gave up 5 bases, with 5 bases separating them. Germline V gene lookup returns CDR1 MNHNS and CDR2 SASEGT. The CDR3, as DNA: TGTGCCAGCAGCCCTGATCAGCCCCAGCATTTT. Its protein product is CASSPDQPQHF.

This chain uses TRBV29-1 with TRBJ1-5, with D possibly TRBD1 on 6 matching bases. Germline CDR1 reads SQVTM; CDR2 reads ANQGSEA. Between the trimmed V and J ends, which lost 4 bases and 5 bases, there was a span of 12 bases. The CDR3 totals 13 residues. The CDR3 region has the DNA TGCAGCGTTGGGTACAGGGTCGATCAGCCCCAGCATTTT. It is translated as CSVGYRVDQPQHF.

The V call is TRBV6-7, the J call TRBJ2-3, with TRBD2 identical over 7 bases. TRBV6-7 is recorded as an ORF, its role being uncertain. The CDR3 spans 17 residues. V shed 9 bases, J shed 6 bases, and the junction held 21 bases outside the gene matches. The CDR3 loop reads CARTPPKAGEPRDTQYF. The CDR3 coding sequence is TGTGCCAGAACCCCGCCCAAGGCGGGGGAACCTCGGGATACGCAGTATTTT.

The gene calls are TRBV5-4 and TRBJ1-2; 7 bases are shared with TRBD1. This CDR3 region has 13 residues. After removal of 3 bases from V and 7 bases from J, the junction contained 6 bases not matched to a gene. Germline lookup yields CDR1 SGHNT and CDR2 YYREEE (reference sequence). The CDR3 DNA reads TGTGCCAGCAGCTCGCAGGGGGTCGGTGGCTACACCTTC. Translated: CASSSQGVGGYTF.

In this sample, this clone turned up once. V usage is TRBV10-3 and J usage is TRBJ2-3, with 16 positions matching TRBD2. CDR1 is ENHRY, CDR2 SYGVKD, per germline. The CDR3 loop spans 16 amino acids. V was pared by 6 bases and J by 4 bases, with 4 bases of the junction left unmatched. The DNA of the CDR3 is TGTGCCATCAGGGGGACTAGCGGGGGGGTACCAGATACGCAGTATTTT. It specifies CAIRGTSGGVPDTQYF.

This clone was counted once. The rearrangement links TRBV2 to TRBJ1-5; no clear D. This CDR3 comprises 14 residues. CDR1 and CDR2 from the germline V gene are SNHLY and FYNNEI. V was pared by 3 bases and J by 8 bases, with 14 bases between. The CDR3 bases are TGTGCCAGCAGTGACGCCCCGGGGTCTAAGCCCCAGCATTTT. Translating it yields CASSDAPGSKPQHF.